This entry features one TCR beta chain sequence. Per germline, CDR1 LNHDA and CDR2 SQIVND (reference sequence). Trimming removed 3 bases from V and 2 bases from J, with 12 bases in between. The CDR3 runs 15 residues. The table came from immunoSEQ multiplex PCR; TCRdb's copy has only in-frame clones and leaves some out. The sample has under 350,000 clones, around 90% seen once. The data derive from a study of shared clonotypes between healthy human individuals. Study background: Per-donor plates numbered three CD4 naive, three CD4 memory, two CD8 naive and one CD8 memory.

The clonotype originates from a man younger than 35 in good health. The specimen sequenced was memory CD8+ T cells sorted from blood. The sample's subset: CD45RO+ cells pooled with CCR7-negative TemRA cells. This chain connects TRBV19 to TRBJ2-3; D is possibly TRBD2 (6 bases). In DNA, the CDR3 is TGTGCCAGTAGTATTTCAGCGGGCTTCACAGATACGCAGTATTTT. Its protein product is CASSISAGFTDTQYF.